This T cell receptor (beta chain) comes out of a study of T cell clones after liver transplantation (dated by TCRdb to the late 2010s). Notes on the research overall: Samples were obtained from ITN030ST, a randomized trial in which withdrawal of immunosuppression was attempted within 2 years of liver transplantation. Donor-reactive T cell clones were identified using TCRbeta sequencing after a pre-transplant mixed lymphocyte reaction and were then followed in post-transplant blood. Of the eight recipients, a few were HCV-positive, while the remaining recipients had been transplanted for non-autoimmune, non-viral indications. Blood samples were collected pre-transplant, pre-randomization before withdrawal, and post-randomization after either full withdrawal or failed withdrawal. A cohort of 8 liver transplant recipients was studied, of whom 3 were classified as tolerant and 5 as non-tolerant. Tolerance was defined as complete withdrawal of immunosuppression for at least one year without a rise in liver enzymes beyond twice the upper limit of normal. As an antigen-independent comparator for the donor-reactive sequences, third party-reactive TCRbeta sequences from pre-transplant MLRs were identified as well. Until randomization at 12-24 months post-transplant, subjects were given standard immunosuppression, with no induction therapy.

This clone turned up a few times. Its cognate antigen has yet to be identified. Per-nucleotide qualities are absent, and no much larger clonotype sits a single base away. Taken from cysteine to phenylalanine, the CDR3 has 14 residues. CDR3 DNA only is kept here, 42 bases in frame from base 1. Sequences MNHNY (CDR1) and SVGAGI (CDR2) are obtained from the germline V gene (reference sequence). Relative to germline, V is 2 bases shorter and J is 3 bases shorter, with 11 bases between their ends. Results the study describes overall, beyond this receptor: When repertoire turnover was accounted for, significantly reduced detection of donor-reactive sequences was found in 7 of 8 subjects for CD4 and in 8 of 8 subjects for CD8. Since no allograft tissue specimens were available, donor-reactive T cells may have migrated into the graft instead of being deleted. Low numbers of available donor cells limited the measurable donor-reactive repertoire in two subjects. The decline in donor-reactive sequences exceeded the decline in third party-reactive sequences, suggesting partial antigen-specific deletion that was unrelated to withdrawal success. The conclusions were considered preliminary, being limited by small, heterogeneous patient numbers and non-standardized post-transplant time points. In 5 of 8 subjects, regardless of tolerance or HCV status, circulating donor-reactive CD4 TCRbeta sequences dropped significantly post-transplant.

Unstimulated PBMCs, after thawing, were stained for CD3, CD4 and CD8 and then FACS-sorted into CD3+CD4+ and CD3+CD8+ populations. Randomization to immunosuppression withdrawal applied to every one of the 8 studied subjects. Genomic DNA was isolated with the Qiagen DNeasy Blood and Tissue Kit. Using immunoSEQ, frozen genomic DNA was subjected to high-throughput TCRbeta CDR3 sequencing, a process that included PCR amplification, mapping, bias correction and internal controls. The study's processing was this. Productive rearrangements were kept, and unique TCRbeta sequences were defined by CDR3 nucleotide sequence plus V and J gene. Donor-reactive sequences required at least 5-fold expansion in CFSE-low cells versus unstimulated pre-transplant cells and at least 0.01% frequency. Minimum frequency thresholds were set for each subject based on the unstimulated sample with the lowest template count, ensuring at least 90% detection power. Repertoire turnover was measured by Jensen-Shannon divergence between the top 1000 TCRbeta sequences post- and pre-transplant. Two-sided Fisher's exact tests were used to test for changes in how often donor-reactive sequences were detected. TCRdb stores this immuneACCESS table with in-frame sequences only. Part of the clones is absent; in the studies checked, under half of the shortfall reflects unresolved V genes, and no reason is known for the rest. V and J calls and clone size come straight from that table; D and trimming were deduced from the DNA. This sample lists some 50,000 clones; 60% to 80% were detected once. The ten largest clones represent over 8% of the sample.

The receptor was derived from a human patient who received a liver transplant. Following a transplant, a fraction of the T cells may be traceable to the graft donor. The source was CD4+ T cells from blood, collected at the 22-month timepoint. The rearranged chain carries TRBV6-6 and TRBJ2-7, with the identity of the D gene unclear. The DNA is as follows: TGTGCCAGCAGTTACGTGGGGTCTTTCTACGAGCAGTACTTC. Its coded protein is CASSYVGSFYEQYF.